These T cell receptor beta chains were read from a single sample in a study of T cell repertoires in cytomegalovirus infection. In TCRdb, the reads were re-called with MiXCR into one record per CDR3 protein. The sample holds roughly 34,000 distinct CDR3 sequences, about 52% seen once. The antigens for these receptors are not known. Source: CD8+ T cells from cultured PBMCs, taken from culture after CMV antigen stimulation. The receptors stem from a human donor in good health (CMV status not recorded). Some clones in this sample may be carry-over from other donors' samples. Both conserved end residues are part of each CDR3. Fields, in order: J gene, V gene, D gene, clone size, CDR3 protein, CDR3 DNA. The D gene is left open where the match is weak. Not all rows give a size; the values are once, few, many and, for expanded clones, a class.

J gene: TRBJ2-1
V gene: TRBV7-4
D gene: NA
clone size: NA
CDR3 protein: CASSLGGVYNEQFF
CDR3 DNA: TGTGCCAGCAGCTTAGGCGGAGTGTACAATGAGCAGTTCTTC

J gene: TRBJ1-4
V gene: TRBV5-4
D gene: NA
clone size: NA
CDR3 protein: CASSLAGTADEKLFF
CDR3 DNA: TGTGCCAGCAGCTTAGCCGGGACCGCGGATGAAAAACTGTTTTTT

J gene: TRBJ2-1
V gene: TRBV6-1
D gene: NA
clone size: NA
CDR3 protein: CASSPKAGPEQFF
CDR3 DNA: TGTGCCAGCAGTCCCAAGGCGGGGCCCGAGCAGTTCTTC

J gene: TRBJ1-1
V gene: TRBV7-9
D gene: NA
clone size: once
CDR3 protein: CASKRGVNTEAFF
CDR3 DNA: TGTGCCAGTAAACGAGGGGTCAACACTGAAGCTTTCTTT

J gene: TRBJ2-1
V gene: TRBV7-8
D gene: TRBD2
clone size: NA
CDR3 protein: CASSLGSGSHNEQFF
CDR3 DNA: TGTGCCAGCAGCTTAGGTAGCGGGAGCCACAATGAGCAGTTCTTC

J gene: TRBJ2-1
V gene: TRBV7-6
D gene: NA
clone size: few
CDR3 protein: CASSLAGGKEQFF
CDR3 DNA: TGTGCCAGCAGCTTAGCAGGCGGGAAAGAGCAGTTCTTC

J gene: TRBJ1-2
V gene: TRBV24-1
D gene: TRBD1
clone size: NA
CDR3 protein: CATSGYRSGQDYGYTF
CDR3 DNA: TGTGCCACCAGTGGGTATCGATCGGGACAGGACTATGGCTACACCTTC

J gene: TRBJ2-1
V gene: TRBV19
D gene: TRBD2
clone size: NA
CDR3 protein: CASRKPGLAHGNEQFF
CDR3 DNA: TGTGCCAGTAGGAAACCGGGACTAGCGCATGGCAATGAGCAGTTCTTC

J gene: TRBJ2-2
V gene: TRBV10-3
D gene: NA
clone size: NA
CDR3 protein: CAISVGQGGTGELFF
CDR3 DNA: TGTGCCATCAGTGTCGGGCAGGGCGGCACCGGGGAGCTGTTTTTT

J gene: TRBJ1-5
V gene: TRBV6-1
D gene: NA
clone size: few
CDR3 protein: CASSSRDLGNQPQHF
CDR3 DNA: TGTGCCAGCAGTTCGCGGGACTTAGGCAATCAGCCCCAGCATTTT

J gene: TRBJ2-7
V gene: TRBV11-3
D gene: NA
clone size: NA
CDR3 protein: CASSARGREQYF
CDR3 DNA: TGTGCCAGCAGCGCCAGGGGTCGCGAGCAGTACTTC

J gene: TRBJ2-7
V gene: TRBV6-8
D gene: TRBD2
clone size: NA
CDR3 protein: CASSSGGLAPARTYEQYF
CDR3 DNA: TGTGCCAGCTCGTCCGGAGGACTAGCTCCCGCAAGAACCTACGAGCAGTACTTC

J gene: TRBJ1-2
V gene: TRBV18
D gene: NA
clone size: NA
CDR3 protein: CASSPWSDGRTNYGYTF
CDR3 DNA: TGTGCCAGCTCACCCTGGTCTGACGGACGGACTAACTATGGCTACACCTTC

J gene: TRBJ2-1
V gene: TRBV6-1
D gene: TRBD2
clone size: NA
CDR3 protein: CASSEPLTHGRDNEQFF
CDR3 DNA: TGTGCCAGCAGTGAACCCCTGACTCACGGGAGGGATAATGAGCAGTTCTTC

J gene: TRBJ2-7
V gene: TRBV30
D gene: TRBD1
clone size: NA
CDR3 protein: CAWSVLTGGGNEQYF
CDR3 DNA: TGTGCCTGGAGTGTACTGACAGGGGGCGGCAACGAGCAGTACTTC

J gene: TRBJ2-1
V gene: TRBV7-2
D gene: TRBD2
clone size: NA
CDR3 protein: CASSLVTSGSGEQFF
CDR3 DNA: TGTGCCAGCAGCTTAGTAACTAGCGGGAGCGGCGAGCAGTTCTTC

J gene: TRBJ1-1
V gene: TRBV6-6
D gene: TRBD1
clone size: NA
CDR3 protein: CASSFKGQGTEAFF
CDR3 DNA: TGTGCCAGCAGTTTTAAGGGACAGGGCACTGAAGCTTTCTTT

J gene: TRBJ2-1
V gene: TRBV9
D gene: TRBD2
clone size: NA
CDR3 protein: CASSGREGQSGNEQFF
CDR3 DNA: TGTGCCAGCAGTGGGCGGGAGGGCCAGTCGGGCAATGAGCAGTTCTTC

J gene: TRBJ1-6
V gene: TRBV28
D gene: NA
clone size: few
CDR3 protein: CASSSPAYNSPLHF
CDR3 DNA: TGTGCCAGCAGTTCACCGGCGTATAATTCACCCCTCCACTTT

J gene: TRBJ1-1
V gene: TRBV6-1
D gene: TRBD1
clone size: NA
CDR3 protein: CASNHRGGTEAFF
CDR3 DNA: TGTGCCAGCAACCACAGGGGAGGCACTGAAGCTTTCTTT

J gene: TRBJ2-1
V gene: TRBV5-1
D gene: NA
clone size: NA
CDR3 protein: CASSPLQGVSARSVDEQFF
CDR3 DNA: TGCGCCAGCAGCCCCTTACAGGGCGTCTCAGCCCGCTCAGTCGATGAGCAGTTCTTC

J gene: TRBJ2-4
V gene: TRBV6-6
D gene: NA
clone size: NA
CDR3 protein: CASSYSSVGGQIAKNIQYF
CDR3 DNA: TGTGCCAGCAGTTACTCTTCGGTAGGGGGTCAAATAGCCAAAAACATTCAGTACTTC

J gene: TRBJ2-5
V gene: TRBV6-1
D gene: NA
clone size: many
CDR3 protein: CASSQGSTQYF
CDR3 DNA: TGTGCCAGCAGTCAGGGGTCCACCCAGTACTTC

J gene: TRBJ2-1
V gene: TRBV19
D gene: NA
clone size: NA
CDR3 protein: CASSIAGPYNEQFF
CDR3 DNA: TGTGCCAGTAGTATAGCGGGACCTTACAATGAGCAGTTCTTC

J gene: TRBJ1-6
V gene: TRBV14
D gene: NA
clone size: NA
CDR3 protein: CASSQRRYNSPLHF
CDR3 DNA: TGTGCCAGCAGCCAACGGAGGTATAATTCACCCCTCCACTTT

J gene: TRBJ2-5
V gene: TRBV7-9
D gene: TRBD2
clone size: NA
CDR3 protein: CASSSSGGSMKTQYF
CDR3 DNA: TGTGCCAGCAGCTCGAGCGGGGGCTCTATGAAGACCCAGTACTTC

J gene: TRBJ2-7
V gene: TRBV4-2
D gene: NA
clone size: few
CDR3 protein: CASSQDRAGHYEQYF
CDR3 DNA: TGTGCCAGCAGCCAAGATCGGGCAGGACACTACGAGCAGTACTTC

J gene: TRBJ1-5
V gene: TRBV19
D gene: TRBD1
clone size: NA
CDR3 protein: CASSISPGQFNQPQHF
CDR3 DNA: TGTGCCAGTAGTATTTCGCCGGGACAGTTCAATCAGCCCCAGCATTTT

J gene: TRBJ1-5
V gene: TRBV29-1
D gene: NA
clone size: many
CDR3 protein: CSAGTGSNQPQHF
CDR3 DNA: TGCAGCGCCGGGACGGGAAGCAATCAGCCCCAGCATTTT

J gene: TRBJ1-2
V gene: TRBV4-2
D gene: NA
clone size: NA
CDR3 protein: CASSQAANYGYTF
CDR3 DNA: TGTGCCAGCAGCCAAGCAGCTAACTATGGCTACACCTTC

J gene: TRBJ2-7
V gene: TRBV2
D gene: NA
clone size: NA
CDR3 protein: CASKPGVYEQYF
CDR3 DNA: TGTGCCAGCAAGCCAGGGGTCTACGAGCAGTACTTC

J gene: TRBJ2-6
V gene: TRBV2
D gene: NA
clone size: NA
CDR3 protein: CASLSAGWGSGANVLTF
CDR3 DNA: TGTGCCAGCTTGTCGGCAGGGTGGGGATCTGGGGCCAACGTCCTGACTTTC

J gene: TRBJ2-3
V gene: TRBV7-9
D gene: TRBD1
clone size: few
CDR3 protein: CASSLPRTGFELDTQYF
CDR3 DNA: TGTGCCAGCAGCTTACCGCGGACAGGGTTTGAGTTAGATACGCAGTATTTT

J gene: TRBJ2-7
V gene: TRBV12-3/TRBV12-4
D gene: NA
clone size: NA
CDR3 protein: CASSPRARPSPYEQYF
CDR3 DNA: TGTGCCAGCAGTCCCCGGGCGCGGCCGTCACCCTACGAGCAGTACTTC

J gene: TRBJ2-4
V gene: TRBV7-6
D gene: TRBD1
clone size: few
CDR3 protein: CASSSTGDQTKNIQYF
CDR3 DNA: TGTGCCAGCAGCTCCACAGGGGATCAGACCAAAAACATTCAGTACTTC

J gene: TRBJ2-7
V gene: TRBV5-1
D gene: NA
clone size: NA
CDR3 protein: CASSLEGGSSYEQYF
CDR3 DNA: TGCGCCAGCAGCTTGGAAGGGGGAAGCTCCTACGAGCAGTACTTC

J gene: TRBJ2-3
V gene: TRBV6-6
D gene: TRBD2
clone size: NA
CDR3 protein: CASSYMAGDIDTQYF
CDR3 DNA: TGTGCCAGCAGTTACATGGCGGGGGATATAGATACGCAGTATTTT

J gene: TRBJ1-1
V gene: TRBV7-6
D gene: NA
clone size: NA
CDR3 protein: CASSLAGQNTEAFF
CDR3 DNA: TGTGCCAGCAGCTTAGCGGGGCAGAACACTGAAGCTTTCTTT

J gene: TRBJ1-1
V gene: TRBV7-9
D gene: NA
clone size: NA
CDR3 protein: CASSLSAQGSNTEAFF
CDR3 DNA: TGTGCCAGCAGCTTATCGGCCCAGGGTTCAAACACTGAAGCTTTCTTT

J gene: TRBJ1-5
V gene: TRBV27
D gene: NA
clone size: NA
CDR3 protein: CASSLSMRQGNQPQHF
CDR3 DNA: TGTGCCAGCAGTTTATCGATGAGGCAGGGAAATCAGCCCCAGCATTTT

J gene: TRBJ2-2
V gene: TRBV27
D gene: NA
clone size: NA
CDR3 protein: CASSRSASNTGELFF
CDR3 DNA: TGTGCCAGCAGTCGGTCCGCCTCGAACACCGGGGAGCTGTTTTTT

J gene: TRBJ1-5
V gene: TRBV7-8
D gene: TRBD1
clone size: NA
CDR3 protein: CASSLRVVNRGRFQDQPQHF
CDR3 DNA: TGTGCCAGCAGCTTACGGGTAGTTAACAGGGGGCGATTTCAGGACCAGCCCCAGCATTTT

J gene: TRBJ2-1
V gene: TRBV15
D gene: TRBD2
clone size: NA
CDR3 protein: CATRGGVYNEQFF
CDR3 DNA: TGTGCCACCCGGGGGGGAGTCTACAATGAGCAGTTCTTC

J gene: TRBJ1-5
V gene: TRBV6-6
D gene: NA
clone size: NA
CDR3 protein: CASSSPGLSYNQPQHF
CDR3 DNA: TGTGCCAGCAGTTCCCCAGGGCTAAGTTACAATCAGCCCCAGCATTTT

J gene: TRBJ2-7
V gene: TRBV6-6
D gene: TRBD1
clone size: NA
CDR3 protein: CASSYGTGISSYEQYF
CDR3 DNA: TGTGCCAGCAGTTACGGGACAGGGATAAGCTCCTACGAGCAGTACTTC

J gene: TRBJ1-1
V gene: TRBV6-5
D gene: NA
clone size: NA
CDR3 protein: CASSYSRALGTEAFF
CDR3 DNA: TGTGCCAGCAGTTACTCGCGAGCTCTGGGCACTGAAGCTTTCTTT

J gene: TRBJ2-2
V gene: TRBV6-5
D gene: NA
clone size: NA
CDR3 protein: CASSYPKTTANTGELFF
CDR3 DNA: TGTGCCAGCAGTTACCCCAAAACCACCGCGAACACCGGGGAGCTGTTTTTT

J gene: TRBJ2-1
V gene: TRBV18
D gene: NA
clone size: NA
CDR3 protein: CASSPPGGGEQFF
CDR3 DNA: TGTGCCAGCTCACCACCGGGGGGCGGTGAGCAGTTCTTC

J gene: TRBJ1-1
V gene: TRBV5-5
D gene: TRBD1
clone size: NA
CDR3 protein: CASSSGTGLNTEAFF
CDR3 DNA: TGTGCCAGCAGCTCCGGGACAGGGCTCAACACTGAAGCTTTCTTT

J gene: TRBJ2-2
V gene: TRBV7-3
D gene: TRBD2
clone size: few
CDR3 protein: CASRASGTNTGELFF
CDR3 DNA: TGTGCCAGCCGGGCTAGCGGAACGAACACCGGGGAGCTGTTTTTT

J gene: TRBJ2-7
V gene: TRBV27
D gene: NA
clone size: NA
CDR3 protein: CASRITGDEVFYEQYF
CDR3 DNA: TGTGCCAGCAGGATTACCGGGGACGAGGTCTTCTACGAGCAGTACTTC

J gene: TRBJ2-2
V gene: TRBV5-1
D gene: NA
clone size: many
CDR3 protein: CASSLASVAGGYTGELFF
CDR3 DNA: TGCGCCAGCAGCTTGGCCTCGGTGGCCGGGGGCTACACCGGGGAGCTGTTTTTT

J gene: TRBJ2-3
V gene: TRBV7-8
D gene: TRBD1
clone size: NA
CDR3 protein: CASSLPGQVEADTQYF
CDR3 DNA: TGTGCCAGCAGCTTACCCGGACAGGTTGAGGCAGATACGCAGTATTTT

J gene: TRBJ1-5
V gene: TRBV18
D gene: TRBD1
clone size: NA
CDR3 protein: CASSPGRGRQPQHF
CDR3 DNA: TGTGCCAGCTCACCAGGCAGGGGGCGTCAGCCCCAGCATTTT

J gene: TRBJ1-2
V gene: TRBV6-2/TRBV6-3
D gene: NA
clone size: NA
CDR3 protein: CASSYGMGPYYGYTF
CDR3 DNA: TGTGCCAGCAGTTACGGAATGGGGCCCTACTATGGCTACACCTTC